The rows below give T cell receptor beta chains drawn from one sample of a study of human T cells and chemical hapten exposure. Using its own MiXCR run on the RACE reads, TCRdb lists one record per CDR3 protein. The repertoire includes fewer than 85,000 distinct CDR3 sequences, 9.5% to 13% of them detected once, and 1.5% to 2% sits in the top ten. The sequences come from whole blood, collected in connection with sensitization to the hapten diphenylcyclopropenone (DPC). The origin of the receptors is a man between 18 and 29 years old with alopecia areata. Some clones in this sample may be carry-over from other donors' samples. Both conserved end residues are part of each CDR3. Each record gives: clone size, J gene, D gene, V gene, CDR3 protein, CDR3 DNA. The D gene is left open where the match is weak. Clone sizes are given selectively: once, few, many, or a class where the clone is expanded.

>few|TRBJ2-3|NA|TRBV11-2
CASSWGRATDTQYF
TGTGCCAGCAGCTGGGGCAGGGCAACAGATACGCAGTATTTT
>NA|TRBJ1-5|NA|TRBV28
CASSLGWQTYSNQPQHF
TGTGCCAGCAGTTTAGGGTGGCAAACCTATAGCAATCAGCCCCAGCATTTT
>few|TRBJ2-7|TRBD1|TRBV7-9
CASSRTGNPYEQYF
TGTGCCAGCAGCCGGACAGGGAACCCCTACGAGCAGTACTTC
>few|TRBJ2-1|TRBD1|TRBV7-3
CASSLSVRGSLVDNEQFF
TGTGCCAGCAGCTTAAGCGTCAGGGGGAGTCTAGTGGACAATGAGCAGTTCTTC
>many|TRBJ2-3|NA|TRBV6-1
CASSVLRVGIRTDTQYF
TGTGCCAGCAGTGTCCTCCGTGTCGGGATTCGCACAGATACGCAGTATTTT
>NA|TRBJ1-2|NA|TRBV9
CASSIGTGNYYGYTF
TGTGCCAGCAGCATTGGAACAGGGAACTACTATGGCTACACCTTC
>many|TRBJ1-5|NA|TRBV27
CASSLSWDSRQPQHF
TGTGCCAGCAGTTTATCCTGGGACTCTCGACAGCCCCAGCATTTT
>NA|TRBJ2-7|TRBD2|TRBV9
CASSARSAGGLHEQYF
TGTGCCAGCAGCGCCCGTTCCGCGGGGGGGCTCCACGAGCAGTACTTC
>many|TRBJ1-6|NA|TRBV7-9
CASSPPDSSPLHF
TGTGCCAGCAGCCCCCCGGACAGTTCACCCCTCCACTTT
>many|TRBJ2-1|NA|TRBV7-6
CASSLVWGDEQFF
TGTGCCAGCAGCTTAGTGTGGGGCGATGAGCAGTTCTTC
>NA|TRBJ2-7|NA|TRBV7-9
CAATRTEHEQYF
TGTGCCGCCACACGGACGGAACACGAGCAGTACTTC
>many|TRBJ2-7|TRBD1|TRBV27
CASSPQQGAYEQYF
TGTGCCAGCAGTCCCCAACAGGGGGCCTACGAGCAGTACTTC
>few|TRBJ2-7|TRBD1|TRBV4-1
CASSHLLDRGLGGEQYF
TGCGCCAGCAGCCACCTACTTGACAGGGGATTGGGAGGCGAGCAGTACTTC
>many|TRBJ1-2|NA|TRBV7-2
CASSIYAQVFYTF
TGTGCCAGCAGCATCTATGCACAGGTTTTCTACACCTTC
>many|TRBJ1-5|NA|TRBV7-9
CASSLGGTYVFSNQPQHF
TGTGCCAGCAGCTTAGGAGGGACATACGTCTTTAGCAATCAGCCCCAGCATTTT
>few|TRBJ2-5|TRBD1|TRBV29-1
CSSSGTGGGFQYF
TGCAGCTCCTCCGGGACAGGGGGAGGATTCCAGTACTTC
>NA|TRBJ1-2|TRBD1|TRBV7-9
CASSPETMDRGHGGYTF
TGTGCCAGCAGCCCCGAAACGATGGACAGGGGGCACGGTGGCTACACCTTC
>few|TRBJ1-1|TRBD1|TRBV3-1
CASSQDGQGDTEAFF
TGTGCCAGCAGCCAAGATGGACAGGGAGACACTGAAGCTTTCTTT
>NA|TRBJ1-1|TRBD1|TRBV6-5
CASSHGDRENTEAFF
TGTGCCAGCAGTCACGGGGACAGGGAAAATACTGAAGCTTTCTTT
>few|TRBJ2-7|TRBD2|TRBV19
CASSRKTSGRRGGIIYEQYF
TGTGCCAGTAGTCGGAAGACTAGCGGGCGCCGGGGAGGGATAATCTACGAGCAGTACTTC
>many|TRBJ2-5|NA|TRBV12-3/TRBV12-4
CASSRGGAGPGETQYF
TGTGCCAGCAGTCGAGGGGGAGCGGGGCCTGGAGAGACCCAGTACTTC
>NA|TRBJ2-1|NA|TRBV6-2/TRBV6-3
CASSYSGRRTYNEQFF
TGTGCCAGCAGTTACTCGGGGCGGCGTACCTACAATGAGCAGTTCTTC